This TCR beta chain is from a study of shared clonotypes between healthy human individuals. As for the study in general: There were three CD4 naive, three CD4 memory, two CD8 naive and one CD8 memory plates per donor.

Findings of the study overall: Among the subsets, naive ones generally showed larger estimated richness than memory ones. A reduction in generation probabilities was seen for non-shared clonotypes relative to those shared by all four donors.

Produced via immunoSEQ multiplex PCR; TCRdb's table is partial and in-frame only. This table has approximately 2,200,000 clones, 85% to 95% appearing once. In regard to this clone: Its matching antigen is unknown.

V shed 0 bases and J shed 4 bases, with 12 bases lying between them. The germline gives CDR1 MNHEY, CDR2 SMNVEV (reference sequence). There are 15 residues in the CDR3. Naive CD8 cells, CD45RO-negative and positively selected for CCR7, excluded terminally differentiated effector memory CD45RA+ cells. The receptor was derived from a young man in good health. Some clones in this sample may be carry-over from other donors' samples. The material sequenced was naive CD8+ T cells from PBMCs. This rearrangement joins TRBV27 to TRBJ1-2; D is perhaps TRBD1 (5 bases). The CDR3 coding sequence is TGTGCCAGCAGTTTATCGAGGGGCTCGGTCTATGGCTACACCTTC. Protein: CASSLSRGSVYGYTF.